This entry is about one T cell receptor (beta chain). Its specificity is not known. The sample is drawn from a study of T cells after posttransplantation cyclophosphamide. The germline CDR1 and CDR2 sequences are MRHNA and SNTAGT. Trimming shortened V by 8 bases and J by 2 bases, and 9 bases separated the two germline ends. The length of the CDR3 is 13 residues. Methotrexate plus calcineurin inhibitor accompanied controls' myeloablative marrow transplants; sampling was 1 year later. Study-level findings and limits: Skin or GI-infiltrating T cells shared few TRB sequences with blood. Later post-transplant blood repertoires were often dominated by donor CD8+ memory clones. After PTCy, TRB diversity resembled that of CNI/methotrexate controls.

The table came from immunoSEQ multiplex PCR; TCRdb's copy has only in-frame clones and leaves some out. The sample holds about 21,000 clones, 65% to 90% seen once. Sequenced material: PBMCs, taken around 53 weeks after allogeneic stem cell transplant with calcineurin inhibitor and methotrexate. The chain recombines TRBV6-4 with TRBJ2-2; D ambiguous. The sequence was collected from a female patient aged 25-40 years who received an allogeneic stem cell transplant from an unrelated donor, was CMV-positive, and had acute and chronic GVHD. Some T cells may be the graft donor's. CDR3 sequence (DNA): TGTGCCAGCGCGGAACCAAACACCGGGGAGCTGTTTTTT. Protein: CASAEPNTGELFF.